Listed below are T cell receptor beta chains from one sample, sequenced in a study of cytomegalovirus exposure and HLA in healthy donors. Measured with immunoSEQ multiplex PCR; TCRdb has only the in-frame clones, and not every one. The sample yields about 140,000 clones, around 85% seen once. Sequences were obtained from PBMCs. The receptors originated from a man aged 40-49 years in good health and CMV-seropositive. Both conserved end residues are part of each CDR3. Each record gives: D gene, V gene, clone size, J gene, CDR3 DNA, CDR3 protein. A D gene is named only where the DNA matches it firmly. Size tells how often a clone was seen (once, few, many) or the class of an expanded clone, and some rows leave it out.

>TRBD1|TRBV19|few|TRBJ2-5
TGTGCCAGTAGTACCGACCATACAGGGGTTCGGGAGACCCAGTACTTC
CASSTDHTGVRETQYF
>NA|TRBV7-9|NA|TRBJ2-7
TGTGCCAGCAGCCTAACGGGGGGCGACTCCTACGAGCAGTACTTC
CASSLTGGDSYEQYF
>TRBD2|TRBV5-1|NA|TRBJ2-1
TGCGCCAGCAGCCCGAGGACTAGCGGTTACAATGAGCAGTTCTTC
CASSPRTSGYNEQFF
>NA|TRBV9|NA|TRBJ1-1
TGTGCCAGCAGCGCCGGAGGAGGGGCCCTGAACACTGAAGCTTTCTTT
CASSAGGGALNTEAFF
>NA|TRBV2|NA|TRBJ2-2
TGTGCCAGCAGCTCCGGGATTTGGGCTTTAAGGGACACCGGGGAGCTGTTTTTT
CASSSGIWALRDTGELFF
>NA|TRBV5-6|NA|TRBJ2-1
TGTGCCAGCACCGGACATACTGAGCAGTTCTTC
CASTGHTEQFF
>TRBD1|TRBV9|NA|TRBJ1-2
TGTGCCAGCAGCGTCGCAGGGGGGAACTATGGCTACACCTTC
CASSVAGGNYGYTF
>TRBD2|TRBV2|NA|TRBJ2-1
TGTGCCAGCAGCCAGGGACTAGCGATCTATGAGCAGTTCTTC
CASSQGLAIYEQFF
>TRBD2|TRBV13|once|TRBJ2-1
TGTGCCAGCACCCGGGGGAGTTGGGCTAGCGGTGACAATGAGCAGTTCTTC
CASTRGSWASGDNEQFF
>NA|TRBV30|NA|TRBJ2-5
TGTGCCTGGAGTGTACAGCCAATTCCGGGATACCAAGAGACCCAGTACTTC
CAWSVQPIPGYQETQYF
>NA|TRBV11-2|few|TRBJ2-7
TGTGCCAGCAGCGTTACAGGGACCGAGCAGTACTTC
CASSVTGTEQYF
>NA|TRBV30|NA|TRBJ1-1
TGTGCCTGGAGTGTAGAACTAGGTTACACTGAAGCTTTCTTT
CAWSVELGYTEAFF
>TRBD1|TRBV19|NA|TRBJ1-1
TGTGCCAGTAGTACAACCAGGGGGACTGAAGCTTTCTTT
CASSTTRGTEAFF
>TRBD2|TRBV7-8|NA|TRBJ2-7
TGTGCCAGCAGCTCCCGGGAGGGGAGATACGAGCAGTACTTC
CASSSREGRYEQYF
>NA|TRBV28|NA|TRBJ2-2
TGTGCCAGCAGTTTTGGGGAGGCCGGGGAGCTGTTTTTT
CASSFGEAGELFF
>TRBD2|TRBV9|few|TRBJ2-2
TGTGCCAGCAGCCCCGGGACTAGCGGGAGGGCCGCCACCGGGGAGCTGTTTTTT
CASSPGTSGRAATGELFF
>NA|TRBV7-3|NA|TRBJ2-2
TGTGCCAGCAGCCAGGACAGCACCGGGGAGCTGTTTTTT
CASSQDSTGELFF
>TRBD2|TRBV23-1|NA|TRBJ2-7
TGCGCCAGCAGTCAGTCATCAACTAGCGGGAGGGCCGAAAAAACCTACGAGCAGTACTTC
CASSQSSTSGRAEKTYEQYF
>NA|TRBV12-5|NA|TRBJ1-4
TGTGCTAGTGGTTTGGCTTACCCGGGGGGTGGGGGATATAGTAGTGAAAAACTGTTTTTT
CASGLAYPGGGGYSSEKLFF
>TRBD1|TRBV5-1|NA|TRBJ1-1
TGCGCCAGCAGCTTGTTGGGACAGGGGTCTATGACTGAAGCTTTCTTT
CASSLLGQGSMTEAFF